Listed here are 18 T cell receptor beta chains from one sample, sequenced in a study of blood T cell repertoires in COVID-19. Measured with immunoSEQ multiplex PCR; TCRdb has only the in-frame clones, and not every one. This sample carries some 350,000 clones, around nine tenths of them seen once, and the ten largest clones take 6% to 8%. Sequenced sample: peripheral blood. These receptors came from a woman in her 70s with COVID-19, enrolled during active disease.

This clone has only one observation. The chain employs TRBV27 and TRBJ2-7; 9 nucleotides align to TRBD1. The CDR3 sequence is 13 residues long. Germline loops: CDR1 MNHEY, CDR2 SMNVEV (reference sequence). J gave up 6 bases and V 2 bases, and 2 bases lay outside the gene matches. DNA of the CDR3: TGTGCCAGCAGTTTACAGACAGGGGGCGAGCAGTACTTC. Translation gives CASSLQTGGEQYF.

The chain is built from TRBV15 and TRBJ2-3, with a weak D call TRBD2 (5 bases). V gave up 5 bases and J gave up 8 bases, with 17 bases separating them. This CDR3 contains 14 residues. Germline assignment: CDR1 LNHNV and CDR2 YYDKDF (reference sequence). The CDR3 protein is CATSSSTPGGTQYF. CDR3 in DNA: TGTGCCACCAGCTCGAGTACGCCAGGAGGTACGCAGTATTTT.

The CDR3, as DNA: TGTGCCAGCAGTGTCGGCCTAGCGGGAAGAGATACGCAGTATTTT. It is translated as CASSVGLAGRDTQYF. V gene TRBV6-4 combines with J gene TRBJ2-3; TRBD2 agrees at 9 bases. The germline V gene has CDR1 MRHNA and CDR2 SNTAGT. The trim removed 4 bases at V and 5 bases at J, leaving 7 bases unmatched. This CDR3 region has 15 residues.

For the CDR3, the DNA is TGTGCCAGCAGTTGGCGCGGGGGGGCCCCCGATGAGCAGTTCTTC. As protein: CASSWRGGAPDEQFF. This sequence joins TRBV27 and TRBJ2-1; TRBD2 agrees at 9 bases. Germline V gene data show CDR1 as MNHEY and CDR2 as SMNVEV (reference sequence). CDR3 length: 15 amino acids. V lost 4 bases, J lost 8 bases, and 9 bases stayed unmatched.

This clone was detected a few times. The chain joins TRBV7-8 to TRBJ2-7; D ambiguous. V lost 4 bases, J lost 6 bases, and 13 bases lay in between. This CDR3 is 13 amino acids long. Germline V gene data show CDR1 as SGHVS and CDR2 as FQNEAQ. This chain's CDR3 is CASSSAALGEQYF. The CDR3, as DNA: TGTGCCAGCAGCTCTGCGGCCCTAGGCGAGCAGTACTTC. Full variable domain (outside the CDR3, taken from reference TRBV7-8 and TRBJ2-7): GAGVSQSPRYKVAKRGQDVALRCDPISGHVSLFWYQQALGQGPEFLTYFQNEAQLDKSGLPSDRFFAERPEGSVSTLKIQRTQQEDSAVYLCASSSAALGEQYFGPGTRLTVT.

This chain joins TRBV30 and TRBJ1-5; D not resolved. The CDR3 length is 13 residues. Germline V gives CDR1 GTSNPN, CDR2 SVGIG (reference sequence). V was pared by 2 bases and J by 11 bases, with 16 bases between. CDR3 amino acids: CAWSPRREGAQHF. CDR3 nucleotide sequence: TGTGCCTGGAGTCCCCGACGGGAGGGAGCCCAGCATTTT.

The V call is TRBV11-3, the J call TRBJ2-7; TRBD2 agrees at 10 bases. The J segment lost 2 bases and the V segment lost 2 bases, leaving 3 bases of the junction unmatched. CDR1 is SGHNT, CDR2 YENEEA, per germline. The CDR3 extends over 15 amino acids. The CDR3 bases are TGTGCCAGCAGCTTAAATAGCGGGGGGACCTACGAGCAGTACTTC. Its protein product is CASSLNSGGTYEQYF.

The chain uses TRBV6-2 or TRBV6-3 and TRBJ2-7; no reliable D call. This CDR3 spans 12 amino acids. Trimming took off 5 bases at V and 5 bases at J, with 10 bases between the two ends. Germline V lookup: CDR1 MNHEY, CDR2 SVGEGT. The CDR3 DNA follows: TGTGCCAGCAGTCCAACTACAAACGAGCAGTACTTC. It specifies CASSPTTNEQYF.

V and J are TRBV3-1 (or the pseudogene TRBV3-2) and TRBJ2-5; maybe TRBD2 (6 bases). Trimming stripped 4 bases from V and 5 bases from J, with 20 bases between. The CDR3 runs 16 residues. Germline V CDR1 and CDR2: LGHDT, YNNKEL (reference sequence). The CDR3 spells CASSRQAREVPETQYF. CDR3 in DNA: TGTGCCAGCAGCCGCCAAGCGAGGGAGGTACCGGAGACCCAGTACTTC.

The gene calls are TRBV18 and TRBJ1-1; 7 bases fit TRBD1. Germline assignment: CDR1 KGHSH and CDR2 LQKENI. The CDR3 contains 16 residues. V lost 6 bases, J lost 1 base, and 11 bases stayed unmatched. The CDR3 DNA reads TGTGCCAGCTCCGAATTAACAGGGGCGGGGAACACTGAAGCTTTCTTT. Amino acid sequence: CASSELTGAGNTEAFF.

The chain is built from TRBV5-4 and TRBJ2-7, with D possibly being TRBD1 (7 bases). Trimming left V 2 bases short and J 1 base short, with 13 bases between. CDR1 is SGHNT and CDR2 is YYREEE in the germline V gene (reference sequence). The CDR3 has 15 amino acids. Here the CDR3 DNA reads TGTGCCAGCAGCTTTGGAGGGGGCGCGTCCTACGAGCAGTACTTC. Translation: CASSFGGGASYEQYF.

The rearrangement joins TRBV9 to TRBJ1-4; D is ambiguous. V lost 0 bases and J 8 bases, leaving 14 bases between the germline ends. CDR3 length: 15 amino acids. From germline, CDR1 is SGDLS and CDR2 YYNGEE. The DNA of the CDR3 is TGTGCCAGCAGCGTAGCTGGAGGACGCCAAGAAAAACTGTTTTTT. Its protein product is CASSVAGGRQEKLFF.

A remark on this clone: This specimen includes other DNA sequences encoding the same CDR3. The chain carries TRBV11-1 and TRBJ2-7, with a weak D call TRBD1 (6 bases). Germline CDR1 and CDR2: SGHAT and FQDESV (reference sequence). The CDR3 covers 14 residues. Trimming pared 3 bases from V and 0 bases from J, leaving 9 bases between. The CDR3 sequence: CASSFDRSSYEQYF. CDR3 nucleotides: TGTGCCAGCAGCTTTGACAGGAGCTCCTACGAGCAGTACTTC.

The V gene is TRBV27, the J gene TRBJ1-5; 7 nucleotides align to TRBD1. The V and J ends lost 1 base and 7 bases, in that order; junction bases with no gene match: 4. CDR3 length equals 14 residues. From germline, CDR1 is MNHEY and CDR2 SMNVEV (reference sequence). In nucleotides, the CDR3 is TGTGCCAGCAGTTTATACAGGGGTGGGCAGCCCCAGCATTTT. Translating gives CASSLYRGGQPQHF.

The chain combines TRBV5-6 with TRBJ2-3; 7 bases are a match to TRBD2. The CDR3 sequence is 14 residues long. Looked up from germline, CDR1 is SGHDT and CDR2 is YYEEEE. With 2 bases clipped from V and 3 bases from J, the junction kept 3 bases outside the gene matches. CDR3 sequence: CASSLLARTDTQYF. DNA of the CDR3: TGTGCCAGCAGCTTACTAGCGCGTACAGATACGCAGTATTTT.

The V and J genes are TRBV5-1 and TRBJ2-1, with 7 bases fitting TRBD2. The V gene end was trimmed by 4 bases and the J gene end by 6 bases; junction bases not matched to a gene: 4. Germline V lookup: CDR1 SGHRS, CDR2 YFSETQ. The CDR3 is made up of 13 amino acids. The CDR3 sequence is CASSTRTSNEQFF. The CDR3 nucleotides read TGCGCCAGCAGCACTCGGACTAGCAATGAGCAGTTCTTC.

The chain recombines TRBV12-3 or TRBV12-4 with TRBJ1-1, with 10 bases matching TRBD1. This CDR3 contains 13 residues. The J segment lost 11 bases and the V segment lost 5 bases, leaving 8 bases of the junction unmatched. This chain's CDR3 is CASSTDRGLLAFF. Here the CDR3 DNA reads TGTGCCAGCAGTACCGACAGGGGGCTTCTCGCTTTCTTT.

The J gene is TRBJ2-7, the V gene TRBV28, with 10 bases matching TRBD1. CDR1 is MDHEN, CDR2 SYDVKM, per germline. This CDR3 region has 15 residues. V was clipped by 5 bases and J by 5 bases; unmatched bases: 9. CDR3 sequence (DNA): TGTGCCAGCAGTCCCGGACAGGGGGTCTCTCACGAGCAGTACTTC. This codes for CASSPGQGVSHEQYF.